The T cell receptor (beta chain) under discussion was sequenced for a study of blood T cell repertoires in COVID-19. Study overall: The samples span acute and convalescent COVID-19 from the United States, Italy and Spain. T cells, B-cell-depleted T cells, or PBMCs provided the cDNA or gDNA that served as material.

The germline V and J ends were trimmed by 4 bases and 1 base, with 7 bases remaining between them. Germline CDR1 GTSNPN, CDR2 SVGIG (reference sequence). The CDR3 spans 12 residues. Here immunoSEQ multiplex PCR was the method, and the copy in TCRdb shows in-frame clones only, minus some. Counted here are 130,000 to 150,000 clones, 87% occurring once; the ten biggest clones make up over 0.85%. This clone appeared once. The V and J genes are TRBV30 and TRBJ1-2; no clear D gene. Sample: peripheral blood. The origin of this receptor is a woman in her 50s with acute or convalescent COVID-19. The CDR3 DNA sequence: TGTGCCTGGAACAATAATAACTATGGCTACACCTTC. Translated, it gives CAWNNNNYGYTF.